These T cell receptor beta chains were read from a single sample in a study of T cell changes during pregnancy in multiple sclerosis. Profiling relied on immunoSEQ multiplex PCR, and the TCRdb table lists in-frame clones only, not all of them. The sample holds fewer than 65,000 clones, roughly 91% seen once. The material was peripheral blood, obtained in the third trimester of pregnancy. Source of these receptors: a female donor in good health, enrolled as a control in a pregnancy study. Each CDR3 is given with its conserved first and last residue. Each record gives: V gene, D gene, clone size, J gene, CDR3 DNA, CDR3 protein. D genes are given only for firm matches. The listing skips clone size in some rows; elsewhere it reads once, few, many or a size class.

TRBV21-1	.	.	TRBJ1-5	TGTGCCAGCAGCAAGAGGAACAGGGAGGGAAGCAATCAGCCCCAGCATTTT	CASSKRNREGSNQPQHF
TRBV28	TRBD1	.	TRBJ2-7	TGTGCCAGCAGTGCAAGCCTCCGGGACAGGGGGCCCTACGAGCAGTACTTC	CASSASLRDRGPYEQYF
TRBV7-6	TRBD2	.	TRBJ2-5	TGTGCCAGCAGCCGGGACCCGGGACTAGCGGGAGGGTTGGAGGAGACCCAGTACTTC	CASSRDPGLAGGLEETQYF
TRBV19	.	.	TRBJ2-3	TGTGCCAGTAGTATGGTGCGCGATACGCAGTATTTT	CASSMVRDTQYF
TRBV6-6	TRBD1	.	TRBJ2-7	TGTGCCAGCAGTTACGACAGGACAGGGGAGCAGTACTTC	CASSYDRTGEQYF
TRBV7-2	.	.	TRBJ1-1	TGTGCCAGCAGCTTAGAAGAATGGTACATGAACACTGAAGCTTTCTTT	CASSLEEWYMNTEAFF
TRBV7-9	.	.	TRBJ2-3	TGTGCCAGCAGCGTTAATACCAGAGATACGCAGTATTTT	CASSVNTRDTQYF
TRBV5-6	.	.	TRBJ2-5	TGTGCCAGCAGCTTCCCAACAGGGTCAGGCGAGACCCAGTACTTC	CASSFPTGSGETQYF
TRBV5-1	.	.	TRBJ2-5	TGCGCCAGCAGCGGTGAGGTCCAGGGCCAAGAGACCCAGTACTTC	CASSGEVQGQETQYF
TRBV5-1	TRBD1	.	TRBJ2-5	TGCGCCAGCAGTTCTCTAGGGGGCGAGACCCAGTACTTC	CASSSLGGETQYF
TRBV5-6	.	.	TRBJ1-5	TGTGCCAGCAGCTTGGAGGGCGGGAATCAGCCCCAGCATTTT	CASSLEGGNQPQHF
TRBV7-6	TRBD1	.	TRBJ1-1	TGTGCCAGCAGCTGGGGACAGGGCACTGAAGCTTTCTTT	CASSWGQGTEAFF
TRBV6-1	.	.	TRBJ2-3	TGTGCCAGCAGGGAAGGGTGGCCCATCGGGACAGATACGCAGTATTTT	CASREGWPIGTDTQYF
TRBV7-9	TRBD1	.	TRBJ1-4	TGTGCCAGCAGCTTAATGGGACAGCCAAAACTGTTTTTT	CASSLMGQPKLFF
TRBV2	.	.	TRBJ2-1	TGTGCCAGCAGTGAAAGTCTACTCCGGTACAATGAGCAGTTCTTC	CASSESLLRYNEQFF
TRBV28	.	.	TRBJ1-1	TGTGCCAGCAGTGCCCCGACGGAGATGAACACTGAAGCTTTCTTT	CASSAPTEMNTEAFF
TRBV7-2	TRBD2	.	TRBJ2-3	TGTGCCAGCAGCTTCGTTAGCGGGGGGGGTACAGATACGCAGTATTTT	CASSFVSGGGTDTQYF
TRBV11-2	.	once	TRBJ2-7	TGTGCCAGCAGCTTAGTTAGGACAGGAGGGTACGAGCAGTACTTC	CASSLVRTGGYEQYF